The 15 T cell receptor beta chains listed next were all sequenced from one sample in a study of shared clonotypes between healthy human individuals. The table came from immunoSEQ multiplex PCR; TCRdb's copy has only in-frame clones and leaves some out. There are approximately 470,000 clones in the sample; roughly 80% occur only once, and about 13% lies in the top ten. The sample was PBMCs. These receptors originate from a woman aged 40-49 years in good health. Some clones in this sample may be carry-over from other donors' samples.

Note on this clone: The junction departs from the called germline gene at one end, perhaps through a read error. V usage is TRBV5-6 and J usage is TRBJ1-1; D ambiguous. This CDR3 is 14 amino acids long. CDR1 is SGHDT, CDR2 YYEEEE, per germline. CDR3 amino acids: CASSLGPLNISPQF. CDR3 nucleotides: TGTGCCAGCAGCTTGGGTCCTCTTAACATTAGCCCACAATTT.

The chain employs TRBV11-2 and TRBJ2-7, with D tentatively TRBD2 (6 bases). This CDR3 has 15 amino acids. Germline V gene data show CDR1 as SGHAT and CDR2 as FQNNGV. Trimming left V 5 bases short and J 2 bases short, with 16 bases between. The CDR3 DNA reads TGTGCCAGCAGCCTTGAAGTAGCGGCTCCCTACGAGCAGTACTTC. This encodes CASSLEVAAPYEQYF. The full variable domain, in which reference TRBV11-2 and TRBJ2-7 provide the parts outside the CDR3, is EAGVAQSPRYKIIEKRQSVAFWCNPISGHATLYWYQQILGQGPKLLIQFQNNGVVDDSQLPKDRFSAERLKGVDSTLKIQPAKLEDSAVYLCASSLEVAAPYEQYFGPGTRLTVT.

J is TRBJ2-2 and V is TRBV11-1; D assignment may be TRBD1 or TRBD2 (6 bases each). Between the trimmed V and J ends, which lost 8 bases and 4 bases, there was a span of 17 bases. CDR3 length: 15 residues. Germline V gene data show CDR1 as SGHAT and CDR2 as FQDESV (reference sequence). CDR3 nucleotides: TGTGCCAGCTCAAGGGGGGTAGGGCGCACCGGGGAGCTGTTTTTT. Amino acid sequence: CASSRGVGRTGELFF. The variable domain in full, with the rest retrieved from reference TRBV11-1 and TRBJ2-2, is EAEVAQSPRYKITEKSQAVAFWCDPISGHATLYWYRQILGQGPELLVQFQDESVVDDSQLPKDRFSAERLKGVDSTLKIQPAELGDSAMYLCASSRGVGRTGELFFGEGSRLTVL.

The J gene is TRBJ2-5, the V gene TRBV10-3; D is unclear. CDR1 is ENHRY and CDR2 is SYGVKD in the germline V gene. The CDR3 has 13 residues. V was trimmed by 6 bases and J by 1 base, leaving 9 bases between them. CDR3 coding DNA: TGTGCCATCAGCTGGACCACCCAAGAGACCCAGTACTTC. This sequence encodes CAISWTTQETQYF.

In regard to this clone: A much larger clone lies a single base off, so this may be a read error. This chain joins TRBV5-1 and TRBJ2-7; D possibly corresponds to TRBD2 (6 bases). The ends were cut back, 3 bases at V and 3 bases at J, with 10 bases in the middle. Germline CDR1 SGHRS, CDR2 YFSETQ. The CDR3 runs to 13 residues. The DNA for the CDR3 is TGCGCCAGCAGCTCGGGACTCAGCTACGAGCAGTACTTC. Translated: CASSSGLSYEQYF.

V is TRBV7-9 and J is TRBJ1-1; 7 bases line up with TRBD1. Germline V CDR1 and CDR2: SEHNR, FQNEAQ (reference sequence). V lost 5 bases and J lost 2; bases outside the gene matches: 8. The CDR3 runs to 15 residues. CDR3 protein: CASSPFRQGNTEAFF. The CDR3 bases are TGTGCCAGCAGCCCTTTCAGACAGGGTAACACTGAAGCTTTCTTT.

The chain combines TRBV2 with TRBJ1-2; D possibly corresponds to TRBD1 (6 bases). The V end was cut by 10 bases, the J end by 6 bases, with 15 bases between. Germline V gene sequence: CDR1 SNHLY, CDR2 FYNNEI. The CDR3 extends over 12 amino acids. As DNA, the CDR3 is TGTGCCATCCGACAGGCGGTCGATGGCTACACCTTC. This gives the protein CAIRQAVDGYTF. Full variable domain (missing parts from reference TRBV2 and TRBJ1-2): EPEVTQTPSHQVTQMGQEVILRCVPISNHLYFYWYRQILGQKVEFLVSFYNNEISEKSEIFDDQFSVERPDGSNFTLKIRSTKLEDSAMYFCAIRQAVDGYTFGSGTRLTVV.

This clone was detected only once. J is TRBJ2-1 and V is TRBV4-1; the match to TRBD2 covers 12 bases. The CDR3 length is 15 residues. Germline V lookup: CDR1 MGHRA, CDR2 YSYEKL. V trimming: 2 bases; J trimming: 9 bases; junction bases outside the gene matches: 5. The CDR3 region is CASSQLTSGSAEQFF. As DNA, the CDR3 is TGCGCCAGCAGCCAATTGACTAGCGGGAGTGCTGAGCAGTTCTTC.

J is TRBJ1-2 and V is TRBV14; D unclear. This CDR3 comprises 15 residues. Germline CDR1 reads SGHDN; CDR2 reads FVKESK. With 1 base removed from V and 1 base from J, the gap between germline ends came to 10 bases. The CDR3 is CASSQVAGRNYGYTF. The CDR3 coding sequence is TGTGCCAGCAGCCAAGTTGCAGGACGTAACTATGGCTACACCTTC.

Only one count was recorded for this clone. The chain employs TRBV5-4 and TRBJ2-7; 8 positions match TRBD1. Trimming cost V 4 bases and J 1 base; bases outside gene matches: 10. Germline V CDR1 and CDR2: SGHNT, YYREEE (reference sequence). The CDR3 is made up of 16 amino acids. Here the CDR3 reads CASSGKDRVGSYEQYF. The CDR3 DNA sequence: TGTGCCAGCAGCGGGAAGGACAGGGTGGGTTCCTACGAGCAGTACTTC.

The chain's CDR3 is CASSPRGGSRNEQFF. The CDR3 DNA reads TGTGCCAGCAGCCCCCGGGGAGGGTCCCGCAATGAGCAGTTCTTC. This rearrangement joins TRBV7-3 to TRBJ2-1, with 7 bases matching TRBD2. CDR1 SGHTA and CDR2 FQGTGA come from the germline V gene. The J segment lost 6 bases and the V segment lost 5 bases, leaving 10 bases of the junction unmatched. This CDR3 has 15 amino acids. Full variable domain (outside the CDR3, taken from reference TRBV7-3 and TRBJ2-1): GAGVSQTPSNKVTEKGKYVELRCDPISGHTALYWYRQSLGQGPEFLIYFQGTGAADDSGLPNDRFFAVRPEGSVSTLKIQRTERGDSAVYLCASSPRGGSRNEQFFGPGTRLTVL.

Comments on this clone: This likely stems from a read error, as it lies one base from a far larger clone. The same CDR3 is also encoded by other DNA sequences in this sample. The genes are TRBV10-3 and TRBJ1-5; the match to TRBD1 covers 7 bases. This CDR3 comprises 18 residues. Germline assignment: CDR1 ENHRY and CDR2 SYGVKD. This CDR3 is CAISDRERTGPLNQPQHF. Here the CDR3 DNA reads TGTGCCATAAGTGATCGCGAAAGGACAGGACCCCTCAATCAGCCCCAGCATTTT.

This clone was detected only a few times. The genes are TRBV7-3 and TRBJ2-7; tentatively, D is TRBD1 (5 bases). The germline V gene has CDR1 SGHTA and CDR2 FQGTGA. The CDR3 spans 16 residues. Trimming cost V 3 bases and J 4 bases, with 19 bases left between them. For the CDR3, the DNA is TGTGCCAGCAGCTTGGGGCCGGTACAGGTAGGGTACGAGCAGTACTTC. It encodes CASSLGPVQVGYEQYF. The full variable domain, its missing parts supplied by reference TRBV7-3 and TRBJ2-7, is GAGVSQTPSNKVTEKGKYVELRCDPISGHTALYWYRQSLGQGPEFLIYFQGTGAADDSGLPNDRFFAVRPEGSVSTLKIQRTERGDSAVYLCASSLGPVQVGYEQYFGPGTRLTVT.

The chain links TRBV12-5 to TRBJ2-1; tentative D call: TRBD1 (6 bases). CDR3 length: 18 amino acids. Per germline, CDR1 LGHNT and CDR2 FRNRAP. Trimming removed 2 bases from V and 4 bases from J, with 21 bases in between. The CDR3 nucleotides read TGTGCTAGTGGTTTGCACCGGGACACCCTCTCAAGGTACAATGAGCAGTTCTTC. Its protein is CASGLHRDTLSRYNEQFF.

CDR3 region: CASRAGGPHEQYF. The CDR3 DNA follows: TGTGCCAGCCGGGCGGGAGGGCCCCACGAGCAGTACTTC. The V and J genes are TRBV6-5 and TRBJ2-7, with 9 bases identical to TRBD2. Germline CDR1 reads MNHEY; CDR2 reads SVGAGI. CDR3 size: 13 residues. V lost 8 bases and J lost 5; bases outside the gene matches: 7.